The 17 T cell receptor beta chains below all came from one sample that was sequenced in a study of radiotherapy plus CTLA-4 blockade in lung cancer. Sequencing used immunoSEQ multiplex PCR; TCRdb keeps in-frame clones, though not all of them. The profile shows about 60,000 clones, 77% of them singletons. The source material was peripheral blood, sampled from a patient treated with radiotherapy plus ipilimumab. All receptors come from a human donor with non-small cell lung cancer who had a partial response to radiotherapy plus ipilimumab.

This clone was detected only once. The chain links TRBV5-5 to TRBJ1-1; D remains unclear. Trimming removed 7 bases at V and 0 bases at J, with 7 bases between. The CDR3 runs 12 residues. Per the germline V gene, CDR1 is SGHKS and CDR2 is YYEKEE (reference sequence). CDR3 amino acids: CASYIMNTEAFF. CDR3 sequence (DNA): TGTGCCAGCTATATAATGAACACTGAAGCTTTCTTT. Drawing the rest from reference TRBV5-5 and TRBJ1-1, the complete variable domain is DAGVTQSPTHLIKTRGQQVTLRCSPISGHKSVSWYQQVLGQGPQFIFQYYEKEERGRGNFPDRFSARQFPNYSSELNVNALLLGDSALYLCASYIMNTEAFFGQGTRLTVV.

This chain links TRBV5-1 with TRBJ1-1, with D possibly matching TRBD1 (5 bases). The CDR3 sequence is 15 residues long. Per the germline V gene, CDR1 is SGHRS and CDR2 is YFSETQ. V was pared by 2 bases and J by 0 bases, with 11 bases between. This CDR3 reads CASSLDGGMNTEAFF. DNA for the CDR3: TGCGCCAGCAGCTTAGATGGGGGGATGAACACTGAAGCTTTCTTT.

The chain carries TRBV18 and TRBJ2-5, with D maybe TRBD1 (6 bases). The V and J ends lost 3 bases and 5 bases respectively, with 19 bases between them. The V gene's germline CDR1 is KGHSH and CDR2 LQKENI. The CDR3 runs to 16 residues. The CDR3 region has the DNA TGTGCCAGCTCACCCCTCATCAGGGGAGAACGCGAGACCCAGTACTTC. Its protein product is CASSPLIRGERETQYF.

The V gene is TRBV6-5, the J gene TRBJ2-7; maybe TRBD1 (6 bases). This CDR3 has 13 amino acids. Trimming cost V 5 bases and J 11 bases, with 19 bases left between them. The germline gives CDR1 MNHEY, CDR2 SVGAGI. CDR3 nucleotides: TGTGCCAGCAGTCTCCGAGGCGGACAGACTGAGTACTTC. Its translation is CASSLRGGQTEYF.

The genes are TRBV7-2 and TRBJ2-3, with TRBD2 identical over 12 bases. Germline lookup yields CDR1 SGHTA and CDR2 FQGNSA. Trimming took 1 base from V and 9 from J; bases not matched to a gene: 5. The CDR3 runs 15 residues. In DNA form, the CDR3 reads TGTGCCAGCAGCTTAGATTCTAGCGGGGGGGGGACGCAGTATTTT. It encodes CASSLDSSGGGTQYF.

The chain couples TRBV5-1 to TRBJ1-2; TRBD1 agrees at 7 bases. Germline V gene sequence: CDR1 SGHRS, CDR2 YFSETQ. The CDR3 contains 11 residues. V gave up 4 bases and J gave up 11 bases; unmatched junction bases: 5. The CDR3 sequence: CASSPDREYTF. The CDR3 DNA reads as TGCGCCAGCAGCCCCGACAGGGAATACACCTTC.

V gene TRBV7-9 combines with J gene TRBJ1-1; 12 bases map to TRBD1. Trimming cost V 3 bases and J 6 bases; bases outside gene matches: 5. This CDR3 comprises 15 residues. Germline CDR1 is SEHNR and CDR2 is FQNEAQ (reference sequence). CDR3 sequence: CASSLGQGARAEAFF. The CDR3 DNA is TGTGCCAGCAGCTTGGGACAGGGGGCGAGGGCTGAAGCTTTCTTT.

The V gene is TRBV29-1, the J gene TRBJ2-5; 8 bases agree with TRBD1. This CDR3 spans 13 amino acids. Germline V gives CDR1 SQVTM, CDR2 ANQGSEA. V was pared by 5 bases and J by 2 bases, with 4 bases of the junction left unmatched. The CDR3 coding sequence is TGCAGCGTTTTCCGGACAGGGCAAGAGACCCAGTACTTC. The encoded protein is CSVFRTGQETQYF. The full variable domain, with the rest looked up from reference TRBV29-1 and TRBJ2-5, is SAVISQKPSRDICQRGTSLTIQCQVDSQVTMMFWYRQQPGQSLTLIATANQGSEATYESGFVIDKFPISRPNLTFSTLTVSNMSPEDSSIYLCSVFRTGQETQYFGPGTRLLVL.

The V call is TRBV29-1, the J call TRBJ2-5, with D perhaps TRBD2 (7 bases). V was pared by 5 bases and J by 3 bases, with 16 bases between. CDR3 length: 14 amino acids. Germline V CDR1 and CDR2: SQVTM, ANQGSEA. DNA for the CDR3: TGCAGCGTTTCCTTCGGGGGGCGGGAAGAGACCCAGTACTTC. It is translated as CSVSFGGREETQYF.

V is TRBV10-1 and J is TRBJ2-7; the match to TRBD2 covers 9 bases. CDR3 length: 13 residues. Germline V gene lookup returns CDR1 WNHNN and CDR2 SYGVQD (reference sequence). The V gene end was trimmed by 8 bases and the J gene end by 3 bases; junction bases not matched to a gene: 5. Here the CDR3 reads CASASGDNYEQYF. The CDR3 DNA sequence: TGCGCCAGCGCTAGCGGGGATAACTACGAGCAGTACTTC.

The chain combines TRBV4-1 with TRBJ1-4; no definite D call. Trimming took off 1 base at V and 1 base at J, with 10 bases between the two ends. There are 16 residues in the CDR3. The germline V gene has CDR1 MGHRA and CDR2 YSYEKL. This CDR3 is CASSQVHQITNEKLFF. CDR3 bases: TGCGCCAGCAGCCAAGTTCACCAGATAACTAATGAAAAACTGTTTTTT.

The rearrangement uses TRBV27 and TRBJ2-6, with 7 bases that match TRBD1. CDR1 is MNHEY, CDR2 SMNVEV, per germline (reference sequence). The CDR3 is 17 amino acids. The trim removed 3 bases at V and 0 bases at J, leaving 5 bases unmatched. The CDR3 coding sequence is TGTGCCAGCAGTTTGGGGACAGTGAGCTCTGGGGCCAACGTCCTGACTTTC. This sequence encodes CASSLGTVSSGANVLTF.

V gene TRBV27 combines with J gene TRBJ2-1; D possibly corresponds to TRBD1 (7 bases). There are 16 residues in the CDR3. From germline, CDR1 is MNHEY and CDR2 SMNVEV (reference sequence). Between the trimmed V and J ends, which lost 2 bases and 0 bases, there was a span of 11 bases. CDR3 amino acids: CASSLAGQSSYNEQFF. For the CDR3, the DNA is TGTGCCAGCAGTTTAGCGGGACAGAGCTCCTACAATGAGCAGTTCTTC.

The chain recombines TRBV7-3 with TRBJ2-3; 14 nucleotides agree with TRBD2. The CDR3 has 17 residues. The germline V gene has CDR1 SGHTA and CDR2 FQGTGA. V dropped 5 bases and J dropped 3; count of bases not matched to a gene: 7. In DNA, the CDR3 is TGTGCCAGCAGCCTGACTAGCGGGGGGGCAGGGACAGATACGCAGTATTTT. Translated, it gives CASSLTSGGAGTDTQYF.

The chain uses TRBV30 and TRBJ2-3; 8 positions agree with TRBD1. Germline V CDR1 and CDR2: GTSNPN, SVGIG (reference sequence). V gave up 1 base and J gave up 4 bases; unmatched junction bases: 7. This CDR3 region has 15 residues. The CDR3 nucleotides are TGTGCCTGGAGTGGGTCCCGACAGGGGTCAGATACGCAGTATTTT. Translation: CAWSGSRQGSDTQYF.

This chain joins TRBV4-2 and TRBJ2-2; weak D call: TRBD1 (6 bases). Germline V gene lookup returns CDR1 LGHNA and CDR2 YNFKEQ. There are 15 residues in the CDR3. The V end lost 2 bases, the J end lost 7 bases, and 14 bases lay between the germline ends. CDR3: CASSQLGTTNGELFF. CDR3 nucleotide sequence: TGTGCCAGCAGCCAACTGGGGACAACGAACGGGGAGCTGTTTTTT.

V is TRBV5-6 and J is TRBJ2-4; 7 positions match TRBD1. V trimming: 3 bases; J trimming: 1 base; junction bases outside the gene matches: 7. CDR3 length equals 16 residues. CDR1 is SGHDT and CDR2 is YYEEEE in the germline V gene. Written as DNA, the CDR3 is TGTGCCAGCAGCTCGGACAGGCTCGGGGCCAAAAACATTCAGTACTTC. Protein sequence: CASSSDRLGAKNIQYF.